Each of the 13 T cell receptor beta chains below was sequenced from the same sample in a study of blood T cell repertoires in COVID-19. Sequencing used immunoSEQ multiplex PCR; TCRdb keeps in-frame clones, though not all of them. The sample lists 190,000 or so clones, 86% occurring once. The sample taken for sequencing was PBMCs or T cells enriched from blood (not recorded which). All receptors come from a woman aged 25 to 39 who had been exposed to COVID-19.

The rearrangement links TRBV5-1 to TRBJ2-7; tentative D call: TRBD1 (6 bases). Per the germline V gene, CDR1 is SGHRS and CDR2 is YFSETQ. The V end was cut by 7 bases, the J end by 0 bases, with 8 bases between. The CDR3 has 12 amino acids. This CDR3 reads CASRDNSYEQYF. The CDR3 coding sequence is TGCGCCAGCCGGGACAACTCCTACGAGCAGTACTTC.

This clone was seen a few times. The CDR3 loop is CASSPQDRDAFF. As DNA, the CDR3 is TGTGCCAGCAGCCCCCAGGACAGGGACGCTTTCTTT. The rearrangement uses TRBV4-2 and TRBJ1-1, with 8 bases that match TRBD1. This CDR3 contains 12 residues. Germline CDR1 is LGHNA and CDR2 is YNFKEQ. V gave up 4 bases and J gave up 11 bases; unmatched junction bases: 6.

This rearrangement joins TRBV5-5 to TRBJ2-3; 10 nucleotides line up with TRBD1. The germline gives CDR1 SGHKS, CDR2 YYEKEE (reference sequence). V shed 4 bases and J 6 bases; nucleotides not matched to a gene: 17. The CDR3 length is 18 residues. In nucleotides, the CDR3 is TGTGCCAGCAGCCCTGACAGGGGGCTCCACCGCGGTAGTGATACGCAGTATTTT. Protein product: CASSPDRGLHRGSDTQYF.

The chain is built from TRBV6-5 and TRBJ2-2, with TRBD1 as a possible D gene (5 bases). Germline V gives CDR1 MNHEY, CDR2 SVGAGI. The V gene lost 7 bases and the J gene lost 3 bases, with 12 bases spanning the gap. The CDR3 sequence is 14 residues long. The CDR3 coding sequence is TGTGCCAGCAACCAGGGCGAGGACACCGGGGAGCTGTTTTTT. Protein sequence: CASNQGEDTGELFF.

The genes are TRBV5-1 and TRBJ1-2; tentatively, D is TRBD1 (5 bases). The CDR3 has 14 amino acids. Germline assignment: CDR1 SGHRS and CDR2 YFSETQ. With 1 base removed from V and 6 bases from J, the gap between germline ends came to 13 bases. CDR3 region: CASSLNGQGNGYTF. The CDR3 nucleotides read TGCGCCAGCAGCTTGAATGGGCAGGGTAATGGCTACACCTTC.

The chain employs TRBV3-1 (or the pseudogene TRBV3-2) and TRBJ2-1, with TRBD2 identical over 7 bases. Germline V gene sequence: CDR1 LGHDT, CDR2 YNNKEL (reference sequence). This CDR3 contains 15 residues. The V gene end was trimmed by 1 base and the J gene end by 6 bases; junction bases not matched to a gene: 6. CDR3 region: CASSQAPLAANEQFF. The CDR3 DNA follows: TGTGCCAGCAGCCAAGCCCCTCTAGCGGCCAATGAGCAGTTCTTC.

This clone appeared a few times. V gene TRBV5-1 combines with J gene TRBJ1-6; D might be TRBD1 (6 bases). The CDR3 is 13 amino acids. The germline V gene encodes CDR1 SGHRS and CDR2 YFSETQ. Trimming took 2 bases from V and 7 from J, leaving 7 bases between them. For the CDR3, the DNA is TGCGCCAGCAGCTTAACAGGGAATTCACCCCTCCACTTT. Amino acids: CASSLTGNSPLHF.

V is TRBV19 and J is TRBJ2-1; D uncertain. CDR1 LNHDA and CDR2 SQIVND come from the germline V gene (reference sequence). V was pared by 0 bases and J by 1 base, with 7 bases between. This CDR3 spans 15 amino acids. The CDR3 reads CASSIEADSYNEQFF. CDR3 DNA sequence: TGTGCCAGTAGTATAGAGGCTGATTCCTACAATGAGCAGTTCTTC.

The chain couples TRBV19 to TRBJ1-1; 10 positions match TRBD1. CDR1 is LNHDA and CDR2 is SQIVND in the germline V gene (reference sequence). The CDR3 spans 13 residues. V lost 7 bases, J lost 4 bases, and 3 bases stayed unmatched. CDR3 protein: CASTTGGFTEAFF. CDR3 coding DNA: TGTGCCAGTACGACAGGGGGCTTCACTGAAGCTTTCTTT.

This chain links TRBV19 with TRBJ1-5; D not certain. V was shortened by 1 base and J by 6 bases, with 16 bases between the two germline ends. Germline V gives CDR1 LNHDA, CDR2 SQIVND (reference sequence). CDR3 length: 16 residues. This CDR3 is CASSIVGVGGGQPQHF. DNA for the CDR3: TGTGCCAGTAGTATAGTCGGAGTGGGAGGTGGTCAGCCCCAGCATTTT.

The chain links TRBV7-2 to TRBJ1-5, with D possibly TRBD1 on 5 matching bases. Germline CDR1 is SGHTA and CDR2 is FQGNSA. The CDR3 extends over 16 amino acids. Trimming shortened V by 5 bases and J by 6 bases, and 20 bases separated the two germline ends. The CDR3 protein is CASSRDRDFAGQPQHF. As DNA, the CDR3 is TGTGCCAGCAGCCGCGACCGGGACTTCGCAGGTCAGCCCCAGCATTTT.

The gene calls are TRBV19 and TRBJ2-2; D might be TRBD2 (6 bases). The ends were cut back, 6 bases at V and 0 bases at J, with 8 bases in the middle. Germline CDR1 and CDR2: LNHDA and SQIVND (reference sequence). This CDR3 is built from 14 residues. DNA of the CDR3: TGTGCCAGTAGGACGGGGGCGAACACCGGGGAGCTGTTTTTT. This gives the protein CASRTGANTGELFF. The full variable domain, in which reference TRBV19 and TRBJ2-2 provide the parts outside the CDR3, is DGGITQSPKYLFRKEGQNVTLSCEQNLNHDAMYWYRQDPGQGLRLIYYSQIVNDFQKGDIAEGYSVSREKKESFPLTVTSAQKNPTAFYLCASRTGANTGELFFGEGSRLTVL.

The sample holds a few counts of this clone. J is TRBJ1-1 and V is TRBV3-1 (or the pseudogene TRBV3-2); 7 bases match TRBD1. The V segment lost 4 bases and the J segment 5 bases; nucleotides outside the gene matches: 10. CDR3 length: 15 residues. The germline V gene has CDR1 LGHDT and CDR2 YNNKEL (reference sequence). CDR3 in amino acids: CASSPRQGGGTEAFF. The CDR3 DNA follows: TGTGCCAGCAGCCCCCGACAGGGTGGGGGGACTGAAGCTTTCTTT.